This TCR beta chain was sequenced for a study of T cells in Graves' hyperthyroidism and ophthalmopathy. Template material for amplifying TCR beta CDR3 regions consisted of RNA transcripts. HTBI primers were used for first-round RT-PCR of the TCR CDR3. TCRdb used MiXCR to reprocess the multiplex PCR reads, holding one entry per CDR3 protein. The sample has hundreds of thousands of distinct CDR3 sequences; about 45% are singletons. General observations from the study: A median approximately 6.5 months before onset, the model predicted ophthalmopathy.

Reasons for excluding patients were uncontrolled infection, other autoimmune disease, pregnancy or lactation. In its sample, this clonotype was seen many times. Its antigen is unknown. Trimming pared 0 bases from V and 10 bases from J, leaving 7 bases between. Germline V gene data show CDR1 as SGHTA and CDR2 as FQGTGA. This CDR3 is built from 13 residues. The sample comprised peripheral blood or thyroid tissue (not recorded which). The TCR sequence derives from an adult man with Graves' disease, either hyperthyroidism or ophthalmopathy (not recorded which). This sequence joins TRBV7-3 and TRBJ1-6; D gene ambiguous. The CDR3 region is CASSLTIASPLHF. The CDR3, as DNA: TGTGCCAGCAGCTTAACGATCGCATCACCCCTCCACTTT.